This TCR beta chain is from a study of CD8+ T cells in alopecia areata. Study-wide context: Tofacitinib administration to treated patients was oral, at 5 to 10 mg twice daily.

Germline assignment: CDR1 GTSNPN and CDR2 SVGIG (reference sequence). The V gene lost 2 bases and the J gene lost 7 bases, with 12 bases spanning the gap. CDR3 length: 13 residues. Study findings and constraints: Clarity of TCR sharing across patients fell short of that in mice, possibly HLA-related.

This clone showed up just a few times. As yet, its antigen is unknown. Investigators isolated RNA and reverse transcribed it into cDNA to act as the sequencing template. TCRdb keeps only in-frame clones here, not all; method: immunoSEQ multiplex PCR. The table includes about 150,000 clones, roughly 61% detected once. The source of this sequence is a human donor with alopecia areata. The sample in question was CD4+ T cells sorted from blood, obtained at week 0. The chain employs TRBV30 and TRBJ1-5; D unresolved. CDR3 in amino acids: CAWSQDGRQPQHF. The CDR3 nucleotides are TGTGCCTGGAGTCAGGACGGGAGACAGCCCCAGCATTTT.